The 15 T cell receptor beta chains below were found in one sample sequenced in a study of blood T cell repertoires in COVID-19. Some clones are missing from TCRdb's copy, which holds only in-frame ones; the method was immunoSEQ multiplex PCR. Among 200,000 to 300,000 clones listed, just under 90% were seen once. The sample taken for sequencing was PBMCs or T cells enriched from blood (not recorded which). The receptors stem from a middle-aged man who had been exposed to COVID-19.

V usage is TRBV5-1 and J usage is TRBJ1-4; possibly TRBD1 for D (6 bases). Germline CDR1 and CDR2: SGHRS and YFSETQ. The CDR3 is made up of 15 amino acids. The V end was cut by 2 bases, the J end by 11 bases, with 19 bases between. Here the CDR3 reads CASSLTGNGAWKLFF. Here the CDR3 DNA reads TGCGCCAGCAGCTTAACAGGGAATGGGGCCTGGAAACTGTTTTTT.

This sequence joins TRBV5-3 and TRBJ1-6; D call uncertain. TRBV5-3 is marked as an open reading frame, function uncertain. The CDR3 is 17 residues long. The V gene lost 4 bases and the J gene lost 4 bases, with 18 bases spanning the gap. CDR3 bases: TGTGCCAGAAGCGATGGTTCGGGAGACCCGTATAATTCACCCCTCCACTTT. Protein sequence: CARSDGSGDPYNSPLHF.

Many counts were recorded for this clone. J is TRBJ2-1 and V is TRBV19; no clear D gene. The CDR3 contains 13 residues. Between the trimmed V and J ends, which lost 1 base and 3 bases, there was a span of 4 bases. Germline assignment: CDR1 LNHDA and CDR2 SQIVND (reference sequence). The CDR3 loop is CASSIVLYNEQFF. The CDR3 bases are TGTGCCAGTAGTATAGTCCTCTACAATGAGCAGTTCTTC.

This chain connects TRBV30 to TRBJ1-6; 10 bases fit TRBD1. Germline CDR1 GTSNPN, CDR2 SVGIG (reference sequence). Germline trimming cut 5 bases from V and 5 bases from J; bases unmatched to any gene: 3. There are 14 residues in the CDR3. CDR3 sequence: CAWDRGPDNSPLHF. The CDR3, as DNA: TGTGCCTGGGACAGGGGGCCGGATAATTCACCCCTCCACTTT. The complete variable domain, with remaining parts taken from reference TRBV30 and TRBJ1-6, reads SQTIHQWPATLVQPVGSPLSLECTVEGTSNPNLYWYRQAAGRGLQLLFYSVGIGQISSEVPQNLSASRPQDRQFILSSKKLLLSDSGFYLCAWDRGPDNSPLHFGNGTRLTVT.

The chain recombines TRBV11-2 with TRBJ1-6, with 7 nucleotides matching TRBD1. V shed 4 bases and J 9 bases; nucleotides not matched to a gene: 9. This CDR3 region has 15 residues. The germline gives CDR1 SGHAT, CDR2 FQNNGV. CDR3 sequence: CASSSLRQGSSPLHF. CDR3 bases: TGTGCCAGCAGCTCCTTAAGACAGGGAAGTTCACCCCTCCACTTT.

The chain uses TRBV30 and TRBJ2-1, with 7 bases matching TRBD1. This CDR3 contains 15 residues. Germline V CDR1 and CDR2: GTSNPN, SVGIG (reference sequence). J gave up 3 bases and V 7 bases, and 12 bases lay outside the gene matches. CDR3 residues: CASLSRQGIYNEQFF. The DNA of the CDR3 is TGTGCCTCACTTTCGAGACAGGGAATCTACAATGAGCAGTTCTTC.

The gene calls are TRBV24-1 and TRBJ1-5; TRBD1 aligns across 8 bases. The CDR3 sequence is 15 residues long. J was trimmed by 6 bases and V by 2 bases; bases with no gene match: 5. The germline V gene encodes CDR1 KGHDR and CDR2 SFDVKD. The CDR3 here is CATSDSSGGGQPQHF. The CDR3 bases are TGTGCCACCAGTGATTCCTCAGGGGGCGGTCAGCCCCAGCATTTT.

This clone was found once. The CDR3 loop reads CASSPPATGNGYTF. CDR3 DNA: TGTGCCAGCTCACCACCCGCGACAGGGAATGGCTACACCTTC. This rearrangement joins TRBV18 to TRBJ1-2, with 7 positions matching TRBD1. The CDR3 extends over 14 amino acids. V lost 0 bases, J lost 6 bases, and 4 bases stayed unmatched. CDR1 is KGHSH and CDR2 is LQKENI in the germline V gene.

The V gene is TRBV3-1 (or the pseudogene TRBV3-2), the J gene TRBJ1-5, with TRBD1 matching 7 bases. The germline V gene has CDR1 LGHDT and CDR2 YNNKEL (reference sequence). The CDR3 covers 15 residues. Trimming took 6 bases from V and 5 from J; bases not matched to a gene: 10. CDR3 nucleotide sequence: TGTGCCAGCAGTGCAACAGGGGAACCTCATCAGCCCCAGCATTTT. Amino acids: CASSATGEPHQPQHF.

This chain uses TRBV11-3 with TRBJ1-2; D remains ambiguous. The CDR3 totals 16 residues. From germline, CDR1 is SGHNT and CDR2 YENEEA. V gave up 5 bases and J gave up 3 bases, with 19 bases separating them. The CDR3 sequence: CASSDGLGLDDYGYTF. The CDR3 nucleotides are TGTGCCAGCAGCGATGGGCTTGGGTTAGATGACTATGGCTACACCTTC. The full variable domain, completed using reference TRBV11-3 and TRBJ1-2, is EAGVVQSPRYKIIEKKQPVAFWCNPISGHNTLYWYLQNLGQGPELLIRYENEEAVDDSQLPKDRFSAERLKGVDSTLKIQPAELGDSAVYLCASSDGLGLDDYGYTFGSGTRLTVV.

The sample holds one count of this clone. The CDR3 is CAITDSYNQPQHF. The DNA of the CDR3 is TGTGCCATCACCGACAGTTACAATCAGCCCCAGCATTTT. The chain couples TRBV10-3 to TRBJ1-5, with a possible D match to TRBD1 (5 bases). CDR1 is ENHRY, CDR2 SYGVKD, per germline. This CDR3 has 13 amino acids. The V and J ends lost 7 bases and 3 bases respectively, with 10 bases between them.

The chain recombines TRBV7-9 with TRBJ2-1, with TRBD2 matching 8 bases. Trimming took 5 bases from V and 0 from J; bases not matched to a gene: 3. The CDR3 has 15 residues. Germline V CDR1 and CDR2: SEHNR, FQNEAQ (reference sequence). CDR3 sequence reads: CASSRSGSSYNEQFF. In nucleotides, the CDR3 is TGTGCCAGCAGCAGAAGCGGGAGCTCCTACAATGAGCAGTTCTTC. Filled out from reference TRBV7-9 and TRBJ2-1, the complete variable domain reads DTGVSQNPRHKITKRGQNVTFRCDPISEHNRLYWYRQTLGQGPEFLTYFQNEAQLEKSRLLSDRFSAERPKGSFSTLEIQRTEQGDSAMYLCASSRSGSSYNEQFFGPGTRLTVL.

This chain joins TRBV11-2 and TRBJ1-2, with 7 bases identical to TRBD1. Losses at the gene ends were 3 bases for V and 5 bases for J; bases not matched to a gene: 3. Germline CDR1 reads SGHAT; CDR2 reads FQNNGV. The CDR3 loop spans 13 amino acids. The CDR3 DNA reads TGTGCCAGCAGCTTTGGGACAGATTATGGCTACACCTTC. Encoded protein: CASSFGTDYGYTF.

J is TRBJ2-1 and V is TRBV7-9; 11 nucleotides match TRBD2. Germline-derived CDR1 and CDR2 are SEHNR and FQNEAQ (reference sequence). J lost 2 bases, V lost 5 bases, and 8 bases had no gene match. The CDR3 runs 17 residues. The CDR3 sequence is CASSRKTGLAAYNEQFF. CDR3 bases: TGTGCCAGCAGCCGAAAAACGGGACTAGCGGCCTACAATGAGCAGTTCTTC.

V and J are TRBV6-5 and TRBJ1-1; no clear D. The CDR3 consists of 15 residues. Trimming shortened V by 4 bases and J by 2 bases, and 14 bases separated the two germline ends. Germline CDR1 is MNHEY and CDR2 is SVGAGI. In DNA, the CDR3 is TGTGCCAGCAGTTTCGGACTTACAGCAAACACTGAAGCTTTCTTT. Its protein is CASSFGLTANTEAFF.